One sample yielded the 2 T cell receptor beta chains listed below, sequenced in a study of blood T cell repertoires in COVID-19. The protocol was immunoSEQ multiplex PCR, while the TCRdb copy is restricted to in-frame clones and leaves out a portion. The profile covers under 500,000 clones, with around 89% appearing a single time and more than 4% taken by the ten largest. Sequenced sample: peripheral blood. The receptors come from a woman under 40 with acute or convalescent COVID-19.

V gene TRBV6-1 combines with J gene TRBJ2-7; TRBD2 matches at 8 bases. This CDR3 spans 16 amino acids. Germline CDR1 MNHNS, CDR2 SASEGT. J gave up 2 bases and V 4 bases, and 10 bases lay outside the gene matches. The DNA for the CDR3 is TGTGCCAGCAGTGGTAGACTGGCGGGGGGTACCTACGAGCAGTACTTC. Residues: CASSGRLAGGTYEQYF.

The chain combines TRBV6-1 with TRBJ1-6; D ambiguous. The CDR3 length is 14 residues. The germline gives CDR1 MNHNS, CDR2 SASEGT. V dropped 0 bases and J dropped 9 bases, with 9 bases sitting between them. CDR3 in DNA: TGTGCCAGCAGTGAAGCGCTTCCGAGTTCACCCCTCCACTTT. Translated, it gives CASSEALPSSPLHF.